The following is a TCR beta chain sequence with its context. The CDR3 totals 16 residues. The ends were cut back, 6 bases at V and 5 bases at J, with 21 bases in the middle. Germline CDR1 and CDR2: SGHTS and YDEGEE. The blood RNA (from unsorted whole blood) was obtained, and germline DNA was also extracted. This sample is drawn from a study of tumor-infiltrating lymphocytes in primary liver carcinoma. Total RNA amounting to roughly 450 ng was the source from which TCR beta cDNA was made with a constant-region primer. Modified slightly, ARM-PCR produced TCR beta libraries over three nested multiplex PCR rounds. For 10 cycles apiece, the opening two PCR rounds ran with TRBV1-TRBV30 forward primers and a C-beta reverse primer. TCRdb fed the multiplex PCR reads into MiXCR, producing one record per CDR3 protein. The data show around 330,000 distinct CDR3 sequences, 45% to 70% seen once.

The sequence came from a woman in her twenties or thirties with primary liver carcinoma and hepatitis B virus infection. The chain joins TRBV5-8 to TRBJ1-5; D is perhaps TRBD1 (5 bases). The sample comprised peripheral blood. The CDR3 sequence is CASISFEGHQYQPQHF. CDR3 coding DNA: TGTGCCAGCATTTCTTTCGAAGGACACCAGTATCAGCCCCAGCATTTT.